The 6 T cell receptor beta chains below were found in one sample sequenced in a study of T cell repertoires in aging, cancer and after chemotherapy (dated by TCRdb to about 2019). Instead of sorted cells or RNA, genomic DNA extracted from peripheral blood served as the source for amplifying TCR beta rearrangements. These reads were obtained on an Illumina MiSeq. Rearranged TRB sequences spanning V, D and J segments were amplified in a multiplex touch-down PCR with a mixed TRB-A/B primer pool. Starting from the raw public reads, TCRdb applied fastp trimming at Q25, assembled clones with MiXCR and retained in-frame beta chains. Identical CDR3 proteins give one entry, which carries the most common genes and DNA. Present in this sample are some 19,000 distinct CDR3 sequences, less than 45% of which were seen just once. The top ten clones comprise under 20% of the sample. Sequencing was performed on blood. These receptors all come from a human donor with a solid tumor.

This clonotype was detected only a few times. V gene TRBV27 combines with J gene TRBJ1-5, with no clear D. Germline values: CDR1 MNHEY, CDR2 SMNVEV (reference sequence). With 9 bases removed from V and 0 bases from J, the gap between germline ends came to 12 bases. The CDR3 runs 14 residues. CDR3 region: CASRKGYSNQPQHF. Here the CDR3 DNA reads TGTGCCAGTAGAAAGGGCTATAGCAATCAGCCCCAGCATTTT.

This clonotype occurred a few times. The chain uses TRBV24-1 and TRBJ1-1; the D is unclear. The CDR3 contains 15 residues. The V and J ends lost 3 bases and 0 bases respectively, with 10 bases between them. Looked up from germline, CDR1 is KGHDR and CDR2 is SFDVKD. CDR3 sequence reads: CATSDAHGVNTEAFF. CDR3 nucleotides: TGTGCCACCAGTGATGCCCACGGAGTGAACACTGAAGCTTTCTTT.

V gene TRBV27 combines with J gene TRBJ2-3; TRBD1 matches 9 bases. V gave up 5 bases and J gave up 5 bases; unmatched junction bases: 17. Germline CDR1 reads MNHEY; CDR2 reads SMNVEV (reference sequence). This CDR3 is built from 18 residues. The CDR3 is CASSKGVWDRVVGDTQYF. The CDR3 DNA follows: TGTGCCAGCAGTAAAGGGGTGTGGGACAGGGTTGTGGGAGATACGCAGTATTTT.

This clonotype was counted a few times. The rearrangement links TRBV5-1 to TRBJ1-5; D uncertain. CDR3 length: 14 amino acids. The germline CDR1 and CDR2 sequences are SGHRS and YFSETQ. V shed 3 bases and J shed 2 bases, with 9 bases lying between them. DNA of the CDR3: TGCGCCAGCAGCTCCGAGGGTGGCAATCAGCCCCAGCATTTT. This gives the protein CASSSEGGNQPQHF.

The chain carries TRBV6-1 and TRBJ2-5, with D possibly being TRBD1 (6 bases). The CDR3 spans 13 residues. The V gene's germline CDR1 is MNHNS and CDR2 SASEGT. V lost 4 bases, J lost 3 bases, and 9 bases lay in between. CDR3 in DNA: TGTGCCAGCAGTGGGACAGCCAAAGAGACCCAGTACTTC. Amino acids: CASSGTAKETQYF.

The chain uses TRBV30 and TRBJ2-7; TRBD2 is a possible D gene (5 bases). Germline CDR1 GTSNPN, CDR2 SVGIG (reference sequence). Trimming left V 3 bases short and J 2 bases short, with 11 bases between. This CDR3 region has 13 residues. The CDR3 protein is CAWRTRGAYEQYF. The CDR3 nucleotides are TGTGCCTGGAGAACTAGAGGTGCCTACGAGCAGTACTTC.